Shown below are 26 T cell receptor beta chains from a single sample sequenced in a study of immune characterization of retroperitoneal liposarcoma. MiXCR, run by TCRdb on the PCR reads, gives a single entry per CDR3 protein. The table records about 10,000 distinct CDR3 sequences, roughly a quarter of them present only once. Specimen: tumor tissue. The receptors were gathered from a male donor with retroperitoneal liposarcoma.

This clonotype has more than one count but fewer than ten. The V call is TRBV6-1, the J call TRBJ2-5, with D possibly TRBD1 on 5 matching bases. The V gene lost 1 base and the J gene lost 2 bases, with 8 bases spanning the gap. There are 14 residues in the CDR3. From germline, CDR1 is MNHNS and CDR2 SASEGT. CDR3 sequence (DNA): TGTGCCAGCAGTGAAGTAACAGGACAAGAGACCCAGTACTTC. Translation: CASSEVTGQETQYF.

This clonotype showed up many times. The J gene is TRBJ2-3, the V gene TRBV6-1; possible D gene TRBD1, 6 bases. This CDR3 region has 15 residues. Per the germline V gene, CDR1 is MNHNS and CDR2 is SASEGT. The V end lost 7 bases, the J end lost 0 bases, and 14 bases lay between the germline ends. CDR3 protein: CASTQTGFSTDTQYF. The CDR3 region has the DNA TGTGCCAGCACCCAGACAGGCTTTAGCACAGATACGCAGTATTTT.

Notes on this clonotype: Given a much more abundant clone one base away, this may be a read error. The gene calls are TRBV12-3 or TRBV12-4 and TRBJ1-5; a possible D gene is TRBD1 (5 bases). This CDR3 contains 14 residues. CDR3 loop: CASSRTGGNQPQNF. CDR3 bases: TGTGCCAGCAGTCGCACAGGAGGCAATCAGCCCCAGAATTTT.

This clonotype was observed a handful of times. V gene TRBV12-3 or TRBV12-4 combines with J gene TRBJ1-1; D gene ambiguous. The CDR3 has 14 amino acids. The ends were cut back, 2 bases at V and 1 base at J, with 8 bases in the middle. The CDR3 nucleotides are TGTGCCAGCAGTTTAAAGGTGGGGAACACTGAAGCTTTCTTT. It codes for CASSLKVGNTEAFF.

This clonotype occurred a few times. The chain joins TRBV6-1 to TRBJ2-5; possibly TRBD2 for D (6 bases). This CDR3 spans 11 amino acids. Germline assignment: CDR1 MNHNS and CDR2 SASEGT. Trimming removed 8 bases at V and 11 bases at J, with 15 bases between. The CDR3 protein is CASGPSAKQYF. The CDR3 DNA reads as TGTGCCAGCGGGCCTAGCGCCAAGCAGTACTTC.

This clonotype has a count of ten or more. The chain couples TRBV11-3 to TRBJ2-1, with 11 nucleotides matching TRBD2. The end of the DNA aligns better with TRBJ2-7, so the J call may be wrong. This CDR3 region has 14 residues. From germline, CDR1 is SGHNT and CDR2 YENEEA. In nucleotides, the CDR3 is TGTGCCAGCAGCGACCGGACTAGCGGGCTTGAGCAGTACTTC. Translation gives CASSDRTSGLEQYF.

This clonotype is a singleton in its sample. A much larger clone lies a single base off, so this may be a read error. In nucleotides, the CDR3 is TGTGCCAACACCCTAACGGGACGGTACAATGAGCAGTACTTC. This sequence encodes CANTLTGRYNEQYF. The chain has TRBV12-3 or TRBV12-4 and TRBJ2-7; the D gene could be TRBD1 or TRBD2 (5 bases each). The V gene lost 10 bases and the J gene lost 7 bases, with 23 bases spanning the gap. CDR3 length: 14 amino acids.

The table lists this clonotype with a few counts. The chain links TRBV5-4 to TRBJ2-1; TRBD1 agrees at 8 bases. The CDR3 totals 13 residues. V lost 4 bases and J lost 13; bases outside the gene matches: 10. CDR1 SGHNT and CDR2 YYREEE come from the germline V gene (reference sequence). CDR3 amino acids: CASSTGQGETQFF. CDR3 bases: TGTGCCAGCAGCACAGGACAGGGAGAGACCCAGTTCTTC.

The chain is built from TRBV7-2 and TRBJ2-1; TRBD2 aligns across 13 bases. Judging by the DNA end, TRBJ2-5 fits better; the J call may be wrong. Germline V lookup: CDR1 SGHTA, CDR2 FQGNSA. The CDR3 is 19 residues long. As DNA, the CDR3 is TGTGCCAGCATGCTCGGGACTAGCGGGATCGCGGGGGGGGGGGAGACCCAGTACTTC. Protein sequence: CASMLGTSGIAGGGETQYF.

Notes on this clonotype: Given a much more abundant clone one base away, this may be a read error. V usage is TRBV12-5 and J usage is TRBJ2-4; D not resolved. The J call may be faulty, since TRBJ2-5 better matches the DNA end. The germline CDR1 and CDR2 sequences are LGHNT and FRNRAP. The length of the CDR3 is 14 residues. CDR3 loop: CASSLGTAQETQYF. In DNA, the CDR3 is TGTGCTAGTAGTTTGGGAACAGCTCAAGAGACCCAGTACTTC.

This clonotype was seen more than once but under ten times. The J gene is TRBJ1-1, the V gene TRBV7-2, with no clear D. The CDR3 is made up of 11 amino acids. Trimming stripped 6 bases from V and 10 bases from J, with 12 bases between. CDR1 and CDR2 from the germline V gene are SGHTA and FQGNSA. The CDR3 spells CASRSEGVAFF. CDR3 nucleotide sequence: TGTGCCAGCAGGTCCGAGGGCGTAGCTTTCTTT.

This clonotype showed up just a few times. This sequence joins TRBV7-6 and TRBJ2-1, with D possibly being TRBD2 (6 bases). V was trimmed by 5 bases and J by 10 bases, leaving 24 bases between them. Germline-derived CDR1 and CDR2 are SGHVS and FNYEAQ. CDR3 length: 16 amino acids. CDR3 in DNA: TGTGCCAGCAGCCCAAGACTGGGACTCCACTTATACGAGCAGTTCTTC. Translation: CASSPRLGLHLYEQFF.

This clonotype qualifies as medium-sized. The chain employs TRBV7-2 and TRBJ1-4; the D is unclear. Trimming pared 3 bases from V and 8 bases from J, leaving 7 bases between. This CDR3 contains 12 residues. The germline V gene encodes CDR1 SGHTA and CDR2 FQGNSA. This CDR3 reads CASSFDWEKLFF. The CDR3 DNA reads TGTGCCAGCAGCTTCGACTGGGAAAAACTGTTTTTT.

This clonotype was seen only once. This chain uses TRBV12-3 or TRBV12-4 with TRBJ2-3; D not certain. V was clipped by 3 bases and J by 4 bases, with 5 bases between them. The CDR3 consists of 12 residues. The CDR3 coding sequence is TGTGCCAGCAGTTTCGGGTCAGATACGCAGTATTTT. Translating gives CASSFGSDTQYF.

This clonotype ranks as large. The rearrangement joins TRBV7-2 to TRBJ2-1; D might be TRBD1 or TRBD2, each matching 7 bases. The J call may not be correct, given that the DNA end is closer to TRBJ2-7. This CDR3 comprises 16 residues. The germline V gene has CDR1 SGHTA and CDR2 FQGNSA. CDR3 bases: TGTGCCAGCAGCTTAGGGGCCCCAGGGGGGGGCTACGAGCAGTACTTC. It codes for CASSLGAPGGGYEQYF.

This clonotype was seen many times. The CDR3 bases are TGTGCCAGCAGAGGGGGTCCCTACAATGAGCAGTTCTTC. Translating it yields CASRGGPYNEQFF. The chain couples TRBV6-1 to TRBJ2-1, with D maybe TRBD1 (6 bases). The CDR3 is 13 residues long. Germline V gives CDR1 MNHNS, CDR2 SASEGT. V was trimmed by 6 bases and J by 2 bases, leaving 8 bases between them.

The chain has TRBV6-4 and TRBJ2-1; 7 bases agree with TRBD2. Germline trimming cut 2 bases from V and 1 base from J; bases unmatched to any gene: 2. There are 15 residues in the CDR3. The germline V gene has CDR1 MRHNA and CDR2 SNTAGT. The CDR3 coding sequence is TGTGCCAGCAGTGACGGAGCGGGATCCTACAATGAGCAGTTCTTC. Amino acid sequence: CASSDGAGSYNEQFF.

This clonotype is medium-sized. This chain uses TRBV7-3 with TRBJ2-3; D not resolved. The germline V gene has CDR1 SGHTA and CDR2 FQGTGA. Trimming cost V 10 bases and J 6 bases, with 20 bases left between them. The CDR3 totals 14 residues. The CDR3 coding sequence is TGTGCCACCAAAAGCCAGTCCGCAGAGGATACGCAGTATTTT. Protein: CATKSQSAEDTQYF. The full variable domain, in which reference TRBV7-3 and TRBJ2-3 provide the parts outside the CDR3, is GAGVSQTPSNKVTEKGKYVELRCDPISGHTALYWYRQSLGQGPEFLIYFQGTGAADDSGLPNDRFFAVRPEGSVSTLKIQRTERGDSAVYLCATKSQSAEDTQYFGPGTRLTVL.

J is TRBJ2-1 and V is TRBV6-1; TRBD1 matches 8 bases. The J call may be mistaken, given a closer DNA end match to TRBJ2-7. CDR1 is MNHNS and CDR2 is SASEGT in the germline V gene. The CDR3 is 15 residues long. CDR3 loop: CASSYGQGHYNEQYF. For the CDR3, the DNA is TGTGCCAGCAGTTACGGACAGGGTCACTACAATGAGCAGTACTTC.

The chain carries TRBV11-1 and TRBJ2-4; D not resolved. V lost 6 bases, J lost 4 bases, and 4 bases lay in between. CDR1 and CDR2 (germline): SGHAT, FQDESV (reference sequence). CDR3 length equals 11 residues. CDR3 sequence (DNA): TGTGCCAGCAGTAATAAAAACATTCAGTACTTC. Its protein is CASSNKNIQYF.

The chain recombines TRBV7-3 with TRBJ2-1, with D perhaps given as TRBD1 or TRBD2 (5 bases each). The CDR3 sequence is 15 residues long. Per the germline V gene, CDR1 is SGHTA and CDR2 is FQGTGA. Trimming took off 5 bases at V and 8 bases at J, with 19 bases between the two ends. CDR3 coding DNA: TGTGCCAGCAGCCCGGGACCGATTAAGGGACATGAGCAGTTCTTC. Its protein is CASSPGPIKGHEQFF.

This clonotype is labeled as medium-sized. The V gene is TRBV6-1, the J gene TRBJ2-1, with 16 positions matching TRBD2. This CDR3 has 17 amino acids. CDR1 and CDR2 (germline): MNHNS, SASEGT. V shed 5 bases, J shed 7 bases, and the junction held 8 bases outside the gene matches. CDR3 sequence (DNA): TGTGCCAGCAGTTTGGGACTAGCGGGGGGGCCGGGGAATGAGCAGTTCTTC. Residues: CASSLGLAGGPGNEQFF.

This clonotype occurred many times. The rearrangement uses TRBV12-3 or TRBV12-4 and TRBJ2-3; D is unresolved. V was trimmed by 3 bases and J by 2 bases, leaving 9 bases between them. This CDR3 region has 14 residues. In DNA, the CDR3 is TGTGCCAGCAGTTTGTCAAAGGACACAGATACGCAGTATTTT. Amino acid sequence: CASSLSKDTDTQYF.

This clonotype is large within its sample. The chain couples TRBV6-1 to TRBJ2-4, with D perhaps matching TRBD2 (5 bases). This CDR3 contains 17 residues. CDR1 MNHNS and CDR2 SASEGT come from the germline V gene. V gave up 6 bases and J gave up 1 base, with 19 bases separating them. The CDR3 DNA reads TGTGCCAGCAGGGCCTACTCCGGACTCGAGGCCAAAAACATTCAGTACTTC. Translating gives CASRAYSGLEAKNIQYF.

This clonotype was picked up a small number of times. The chain recombines TRBV6-4 with TRBJ2-4; 12 positions match TRBD2. CDR3 length: 15 residues. The V segment lost 5 bases and the J segment 13 bases; nucleotides outside the gene matches: 12. Germline-derived CDR1 and CDR2 are MRHNA and SNTAGT. The CDR3 sequence: CASSRLAGVGNEQYF. The DNA of the CDR3 is TGTGCCAGCAGTCGACTAGCGGGAGTAGGTAATGAGCAGTACTTC.

This clonotype was observed a handful of times. The chain is built from TRBV12-3 or TRBV12-4 and TRBJ2-3; D is undetermined. CDR3 length: 14 amino acids. Between the trimmed V and J ends, which lost 3 bases and 2 bases, there was a span of 9 bases. The CDR3 nucleotides read TGTGCCAGCAGTTTGAGCAGGTCCACAGATACGCAGTATTTT. This translates into CASSLSRSTDTQYF.